This record looks at one TCR beta chain sequence and its context. Its matching antigen is unknown. The sample originates from a study of blood T cells in healthy people across ages. General observations from the study: Older age went with lower TCR beta diversity per million T cells, in a roughly linear way.

CDR3 length: 12 amino acids. The V gene's germline CDR1 is MGHDK and CDR2 SYGVNS. For the second PCR, which ran for roughly 7 to 11 cycles, a sample-barcoded 5' primer and a J-beta primer mix were used. Each sample yielded at least 3 million CDR3-containing paired-end reads. TCRdb reprocessed the 5' RACE reads via MiXCR and lists one record per CDR3 protein. The table records roughly 1,100,000 distinct CDR3 sequences, less than 25% of them present only once. A minimum of 6 million PBMCs was isolated per sample. In addition, the sample was reused for a study of T cells of mothers and their children. This second study says: No persistent microchimeric T cell clones were detected at about 100 clones per million clonotypes sensitivity.

The specimen sequenced was blood. This clonotype originated in a girl aged 2 to 9 in good health. The J gene is TRBJ2-5, the V gene TRBV25-1; D unresolved. The J call could be wrong; TRBJ2-1 is a better fit for the DNA end. DNA of the CDR3: TGTGCCAGCGGTAGACCCGAGAGAGAGCAGTTCTTC. Translation: CASGRPEREQFF.